Sequencing of this T cell receptor beta chain was carried out in a study of T cell repertoires in cytomegalovirus infection. Whole-study context: Matching HLA type, along with CMV infection, was indicated by public TCR beta signatures.

In germline, CDR1 is SGHVS, CDR2 FNYEAQ. The length of the CDR3 is 15 residues. The germline V and J ends were trimmed by 2 bases and 7 bases, with 15 bases remaining between them. TCRdb reanalysed the reads using MiXCR and keeps one entry per CDR3 protein. The sample records around 140,000 distinct CDR3 sequences, about 6.3% being singletons. This clonotype was recorded many times. Its antigen is not known. Study-level points and caveats: Accumulated public TCR beta family frequency recognized individuals carrying CMV together with the relevant HLA. The study found HLA-C-restricted CMV-specific TCR beta clonotypes dominating the ex vivo response.

Sequenced input: PBMCs. V gene TRBV7-6 combines with J gene TRBJ1-5; a possible D gene is TRBD1 (6 bases). This sequence originates from a human donor in good health (CMV status not recorded). Some clones in this sample may be carry-over from other donors' samples. The CDR3 region is CASSLRQGRGQPQHF. The DNA of the CDR3 is TGTGCCAGCAGCTTACGCCAGGGCAGGGGACAGCCCCAGCATTTT. Complete variable domain (other parts from reference TRBV7-6 and TRBJ1-5): GAGVSQSPRYKVTKRGQDVALRCDPISGHVSLYWYRQALGQGPEFLTYFNYEAQQDKSGLPNDRFSAERPEGSISTLTIQRTEQRDSAMYRCASSLRQGRGQPQHFGDGTRLSIL.